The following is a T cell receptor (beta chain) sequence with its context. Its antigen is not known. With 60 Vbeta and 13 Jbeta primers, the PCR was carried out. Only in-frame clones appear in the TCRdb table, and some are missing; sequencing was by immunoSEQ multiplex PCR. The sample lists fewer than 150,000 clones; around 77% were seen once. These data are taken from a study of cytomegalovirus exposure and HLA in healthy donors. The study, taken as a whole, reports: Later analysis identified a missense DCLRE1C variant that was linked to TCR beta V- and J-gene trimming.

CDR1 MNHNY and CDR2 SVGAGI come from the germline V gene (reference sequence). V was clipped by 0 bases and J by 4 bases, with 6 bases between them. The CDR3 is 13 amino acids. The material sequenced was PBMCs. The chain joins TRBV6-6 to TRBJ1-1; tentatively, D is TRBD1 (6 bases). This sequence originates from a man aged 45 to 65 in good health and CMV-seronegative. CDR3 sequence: CASSYSGGTEAFF. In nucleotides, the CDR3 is TGTGCCAGCAGTTACTCAGGGGGCACTGAAGCTTTCTTT.